This TCR beta chain comes out of a study of T cells in localized non-small cell lung cancer. The study, taken as a whole, reports: One tumor region alone was sequenced, and heterogeneity therefore remains possible. Adjacent lung exhibited a median of about 50 among the 100 most abundant tumor clones. A higher density of T cells in blood coincided with extended overall survival. Uninvolved adjacent lung had higher T cell clonality than tumor and all other tissues.

Germline CDR1 is SGHNT and CDR2 is YYREEE (reference sequence). The V end was cut by 0 bases, the J end by 0 bases, with 4 bases between. The CDR3 loop spans 14 amino acids. This table comes from immunoSEQ multiplex PCR, and its TCRdb copy is limited to in-frame clones, with some not included. The table records about 53,000 clones, over 80% of them present only once. This clone was seen a single time. Its cognate antigen is unknown. This chain joins TRBV5-4 and TRBJ2-1; no firm D call. The TCR sequence derives from a man aged 40 to 70 with stage III lung adenocarcinoma. The source material was peripheral blood mononuclear cells, sampled before any cancer treatment. Written as DNA, the CDR3 is TGTGCCAGCAGCTTGGACAGCTCCTACAATGAGCAGTTCTTC. Its protein is CASSLDSSYNEQFF.